Below are 11 T cell receptor beta chains sequenced from a single sample in a study of patients and donors after allogeneic stem cell transplantation. Via MiXCR, TCRdb re-called the RT-PCR reads, giving one row per CDR3 protein. The sample lists hundreds of thousands of distinct CDR3 sequences, about 38% occurring once. Sequences were obtained from blood, either unsorted or a sorted T cell fraction (not recorded which). The receptors come from a human donor who was either an allogeneic HSCT recipient or a stem cell or donor lymphocyte infusion donor (not recorded which). It is not recorded whose cells these are; they may come from a transplant donor.

This clonotype was recorded many times. In nucleotides, the CDR3 is TGTGCCAGCAGCCCAGGGACAGGGGGCTATGGCTACACCTTC. This encodes CASSPGTGGYGYTF. The chain carries TRBV12-3 or TRBV12-4 and TRBJ1-2; 11 bases match TRBD1. The CDR3 is 14 amino acids. J gave up 4 bases and V 6 bases, and 4 bases lay outside the gene matches.

V gene TRBV20-1 combines with J gene TRBJ1-3, with D perhaps TRBD1 (5 bases). The CDR3 is 14 residues long. Germline V CDR1 and CDR2: DFQATT, SNEGSKA (reference sequence). V lost 6 bases and J 0 bases, leaving 12 bases between the germline ends. The CDR3 bases are TGCAGTGCCAAGGGACTTAGCTCTGGAAACACCATATATTTT. It translates to CSAKGLSSGNTIYF.

This clonotype has only a few counts. V is TRBV5-1 and J is TRBJ1-2; perhaps TRBD1 as D (6 bases). CDR3 size: 15 residues. Germline assignment: CDR1 SGHRS and CDR2 YFSETQ. Trimming took 4 bases from V and 5 from J, leaving 18 bases between them. As DNA, the CDR3 is TGCGCCAGCAGCGTCAACTCCGGGACACCATATGGCTACACCTTC. Its translation is CASSVNSGTPYGYTF.

This chain joins TRBV20-1 and TRBJ1-4; D is unresolved. The CDR3 spans 13 residues. The ends were cut back, 6 bases at V and 11 bases at J, with 19 bases in the middle. The germline gives CDR1 DFQATT, CDR2 SNEGSKA (reference sequence). In DNA, the CDR3 is TGCAGTGCCTCAATGGGTCGGATTGAGAAACTGTTTTTT. Protein sequence: CSASMGRIEKLFF.

The chain employs TRBV20-1 and TRBJ1-1; D is unresolved. Trimming pared 6 bases from V and 4 bases from J, leaving 12 bases between. Germline V gene data show CDR1 as DFQATT and CDR2 as SNEGSKA (reference sequence). This CDR3 comprises 12 residues. The CDR3 loop is CSAPSPGTEAFF. CDR3 in DNA: TGCAGTGCCCCTTCCCCCGGCACTGAAGCTTTCTTT.

This clonotype has a handful of counts. The rearrangement joins TRBV20-1 to TRBJ2-1, with 10 bases identical to TRBD2. Germline V gives CDR1 DFQATT, CDR2 SNEGSKA (reference sequence). V trimming: 3 bases; J trimming: 1 base; junction bases outside the gene matches: 9. The CDR3 consists of 17 residues. CDR3 region: CSASSPSGGTSYNEQFF. DNA for the CDR3: TGCAGTGCTAGCAGTCCTAGCGGGGGTACATCCTACAATGAGCAGTTCTTC.

The V gene is TRBV20-1, the J gene TRBJ1-2; no definite D call. Between the trimmed V and J ends, which lost 6 bases and 4 bases, there was a span of 9 bases. Germline V gene lookup returns CDR1 DFQATT and CDR2 SNEGSKA (reference sequence). The CDR3 extends over 11 amino acids. CDR3 sequence (DNA): TGCAGTGCCCAGGACGGCTATGGCTACACCTTC. The encoded protein is CSAQDGYGYTF.

J is TRBJ2-7 and V is TRBV12-3 or TRBV12-4, with 8 bases that match TRBD2. The CDR3 is 14 amino acids. V was clipped by 11 bases and J by 3 bases; unmatched bases: 12. This CDR3 reads CASRPGGSYYEQYF. CDR3 DNA: TGTGCCTCGCGTCCGGGGGGGAGCTACTACGAGCAGTACTTC.

A few counts support this clonotype. This rearrangement joins TRBV10-3 to TRBJ1-5; the match to TRBD1 covers 7 bases. The CDR3 contains 16 residues. V lost 0 bases, J lost 7 bases, and 9 bases stayed unmatched. Germline CDR1 ENHRY, CDR2 SYGVKD. In nucleotides, the CDR3 is TGTGCCATCAGTGAGTCAAGGGGGCAGCGGGAACAGCCCCAGCATTTT. It encodes CAISESRGQREQPQHF.

This clonotype was counted a few times. The chain employs TRBV5-1 and TRBJ1-1; TRBD1 might be the D (5 bases). Trimming pared 1 base from V and 5 bases from J, leaving 12 bases between. CDR1 is SGHRS, CDR2 YFSETQ, per germline. The CDR3 is made up of 14 amino acids. The CDR3 DNA follows: TGCGCCAGCAGCTTGTGGGAGGGGAGGACTGAAGCTTTCTTT. It is translated as CASSLWEGRTEAFF.

This clonotype was counted a few times. J is TRBJ1-1 and V is TRBV7-9; the D is unclear. Trimming removed 5 bases from V and 1 base from J, with 14 bases in between. The CDR3 extends over 15 amino acids. Germline values: CDR1 SEHNR, CDR2 FQNEAQ (reference sequence). CDR3 region: CASSAQTPRNTEAFF. The DNA for the CDR3 is TGTGCCAGCAGCGCCCAGACTCCGCGGAACACTGAAGCTTTCTTT.